Listed below are T cell receptor beta chains from one sample, sequenced in a study of T cell responses to AZD1222 COVID-19 vaccine. Only in-frame clones appear in the TCRdb table, and some are missing; sequencing was by immunoSEQ multiplex PCR. Here the sample spans about 100,000 clones, about 88% being singletons. The sequencing used peripheral blood, collected on day 0 of AZD1222 vaccination. These receptors were taken from an adult in good health. The CDR3 runs from the conserved cysteine through the conserved F or W. A D gene is named only where the DNA matches it firmly. Expanded clones are given a class, and other clones once, few, many or no size at all.

d_gene	j_gene	abundance	v_gene	len	CDR3nt	CDR3aa
-	TRBJ1-1	once	TRBV18	13	TGTGCCAGCTCACCAACCATGAACACTGAAGCTTTCTTT	CASSPTMNTEAFF
TRBD2	TRBJ2-3	-	TRBV9	15	TGTGCCAGCAGCGTAGAGGCGGGAGGGTCAGATACGCAGTATTTT	CASSVEAGGSDTQYF
-	TRBJ2-2	-	TRBV30	13	TGTGCCTGGAGTGTAGCTGGCACCGGGGAGCTGTTTTTT	CAWSVAGTGELFF
-	TRBJ2-7	-	TRBV30	13	TGTGCCTGGAGTGTAGGGGTCTCCTACGAGCAGTACTTC	CAWSVGVSYEQYF
TRBD1	TRBJ1-2	-	TRBV27	15	TGTGCCAGCAGGGGACAGGGCATGGGGTTGAATGGCTACACCTTC	CASRGQGMGLNGYTF
-	TRBJ1-1	-	TRBV10-3	14	TGTGCCATCAGTGCCCTCGACAGTAACACTGAAGCTTTCTTT	CAISALDSNTEAFF
-	TRBJ2-2	-	TRBV19	15	TGTGCCAGTAGTATAGACTTACTGATCACCGGGGAGCTGTTTTTT	CASSIDLLITGELFF
-	TRBJ1-2	few	TRBV7-9	14	TGTGCCAGCAGCTTAGGGGGTGAGTTCGGTGGCTACACCTTC	CASSLGGEFGGYTF
TRBD1	TRBJ2-5	-	TRBV6-1	16	TGTGCCAGCAGTGACCTAGGACAGGGGGCATGGGAGACCCAGTACTTC	CASSDLGQGAWETQYF
-	TRBJ1-5	-	TRBV30	13	TGTGCCTGGGGATCTAGAGGCAATCAGCCCCAGCATTTT	CAWGSRGNQPQHF
-	TRBJ1-3	-	TRBV28	14	TGTGCCAGCAGGTCCGACGGGTCTGGAAACACCATATATTTT	CASRSDGSGNTIYF
-	TRBJ1-1	-	TRBV9	18	TGTGCCAGCAGCGCGAGAGGGCCAGGGTCGGGAGTGAACACTGAAGCTTTCTTT	CASSARGPGSGVNTEAFF
-	TRBJ1-1	-	TRBV5-6	15	TGTGCCAGCAGCTTGTCAGGGTACATGAACACTGAAGCTTTCTTT	CASSLSGYMNTEAFF
-	TRBJ2-2	-	TRBV5-1	15	TGCGCCAGCAGTTCCCGGGACACCGTCACCGGGGAGCTGTTTTTT	CASSSRDTVTGELFF
-	TRBJ1-1	-	TRBV7-3	14	TGTGCCAGCAGCTTCTCGGGGGGAGATACTGAAGCTTTCTTT	CASSFSGGDTEAFF
TRBD1	TRBJ1-1	-	TRBV24-1	16	TGTGCCACCAGTGGGGCCCCTCAGGGGGGGAACACTGAAGCTTTCTTT	CATSGAPQGGNTEAFF
-	TRBJ1-3	once	TRBV19	18	TGTGCCAGTAGTATAAGGGCAGGGAAGTTATCCTCTGGAAACACCATATATTTT	CASSIRAGKLSSGNTIYF
-	TRBJ2-1	once	TRBV29-1	11	TGCAGCGCCGGGGCCTCCAATGAGCAGTTCTTC	CSAGASNEQFF
-	TRBJ1-1	-	TRBV28	16	TGTGCCAGCACCATCCGGGGAGACAGACAAAACACTGAAGCTTTCTTT	CASTIRGDRQNTEAFF
TRBD2	TRBJ2-3	once	TRBV3-1/TRBV3-2	16	TGTGCCAGCAGCCTAAAGCGGGAATCTGACACAGATACGCAGTATTTT	CASSLKRESDTDTQYF
-	TRBJ1-1	-	TRBV6-5	14	TGTGCCAGCAGCGTCAGGGGCTGGAACACTGAAGCTTTCTTT	CASSVRGWNTEAFF
-	TRBJ1-2	few	TRBV2	13	TGTGCCAGCAGCGGACAGTGGAGAAATGGCTACACCTTC	CASSGQWRNGYTF
-	TRBJ1-3	few	TRBV7-2	14	TGTGCCAGCAGCTTATATCTTACTGGAAACACCATATATTTT	CASSLYLTGNTIYF
-	TRBJ2-2	-	TRBV5-1	16	TGCGCCAGCAGCCCCGGGAGCCGGGGTTCAGGCGGGGAGCTGTTTTTT	CASSPGSRGSGGELFF
-	TRBJ1-2	-	TRBV6-2/TRBV6-3	13	TGTGCCAGCAGTTTCCCACAAGGGCATGGCTACACCTTC	CASSFPQGHGYTF
TRBD1	TRBJ2-7	-	TRBV28	13	TGTGCCAGCAGACCGGGACAGAACTACGAGCAGTACTTC	CASRPGQNYEQYF
TRBD2	TRBJ2-3	-	TRBV3-1/TRBV3-2	20	TGTGCCAGCAGCGCCCACCTCGGACTAGCGGGAGGTCGAGCTGGAGATACGCAGTATTTT	CASSAHLGLAGGRAGDTQYF
-	TRBJ1-4	-	TRBV7-2	16	TGTGCCAGCAGCTACCCCTTGGACCGCGTCAATGAAAAACTGTTTTTT	CASSYPLDRVNEKLFF
-	TRBJ1-2	-	TRBV6-2/TRBV6-3	13	TGTGCCAGCAGTCCCATGGAGAACTATGGCTACACCTTC	CASSPMENYGYTF
TRBD1	TRBJ2-6	-	TRBV7-3	16	TGTGCCAGCAGCGTCGGACAGGGGTCCGGGGCCAACGTCCTGACTTTC	CASSVGQGSGANVLTF
TRBD1	TRBJ2-7	-	TRBV2	14	TGTGCCAGCAGTGGGACAGGGTTGATCCACGAGCAGTACTTC	CASSGTGLIHEQYF
TRBD1	TRBJ2-3	-	TRBV19	16	TGTGCCAGTAGCCCTCTACAGGGGGTGCGTCCAGATACGCAGTATTTT	CASSPLQGVRPDTQYF
-	TRBJ1-5	-	TRBV19	13	TGTGCCAGTAGTAAGGCAGGGAATCAGCCCCAGCATTTT	CASSKAGNQPQHF
-	TRBJ1-6	-	TRBV28	14	TGTGCCAGCAGTCCGTCGGGGCATTGGTCACCCCTCCACTTT	CASSPSGHWSPLHF
-	TRBJ2-2	-	TRBV19	15	TGTGCCAGTTCCACAGGGACTTTGCGAGGCGGGGAGCTGTTTTTT	CASSTGTLRGGELFF
-	TRBJ1-4	-	TRBV5-1	14	TGCGCCAGCACGGAGACCACAACTAATGAAAAACTGTTTTTT	CASTETTTNEKLFF
-	TRBJ1-5	-	TRBV27	14	TGTGCCAGCAGACCCCACACAGGTTCTCAGCCCCAGCATTTT	CASRPHTGSQPQHF
-	TRBJ1-2	-	TRBV6-5	15	TGTGCCAGCAGCCCGGTACTCGGGGCCCGGTTCGGCTACACCTTC	CASSPVLGARFGYTF
-	TRBJ2-5	-	TRBV7-2	14	TGTGCCAGCAGCCTCAGCGGACTCCAAGAGACCCAGTACTTC	CASSLSGLQETQYF
-	TRBJ2-3	-	TRBV9	13	TGTGCCAGCAGCGCCTCCAATACGGATACGCAGTATTTT	CASSASNTDTQYF
-	TRBJ2-1	once	TRBV5-1	17	TGCGCCAGCAGCTCCCCCGGAGGGCTAGCCCCGGACAATGAGCAGTTCTTC	CASSSPGGLAPDNEQFF
-	TRBJ1-2	-	TRBV3-1/TRBV3-2	13	TGTGCCAGCAGCCAAGATGGGGGGTGGAGCTACACCTTC	CASSQDGGWSYTF
TRBD2	TRBJ2-2	-	TRBV10-3	16	TGTGCCATCAGTAAAGGGACTAGCGGGAGCCCCGGGGAGCTGTTTTTT	CAISKGTSGSPGELFF
-	TRBJ1-4	-	TRBV7-2	16	TGTGCCAGCAGCTTAGCTTTCGGTTCAACTAATGAAAAACTGTTTTTT	CASSLAFGSTNEKLFF
-	TRBJ1-1	-	TRBV27	13	TGTGCCAGCAGTTTATCGTGGAACCGGGAAGCTTTCTTT	CASSLSWNREAFF
TRBD1	TRBJ2-1	-	TRBV28	15	TGTGCCAGCAGTGTAGCCGGGACAGGGGCTAATGAGCAGTTCTTC	CASSVAGTGANEQFF
TRBD2	TRBJ2-3	-	TRBV11-3	14	TGTGCCAGCAGCGAGCGGGAGGTCTCAGATACGCAGTATTTT	CASSEREVSDTQYF
-	TRBJ1-5	-	TRBV19	13	TGTGCCAGTGAAGACGGGACCAATCAGCCCCAGCATTTT	CASEDGTNQPQHF
-	TRBJ2-2	-	TRBV24-1	14	TGTGCCACCAGTGATTTGAAGGGGGCCGGGGAGCTGTTTTTT	CATSDLKGAGELFF
TRBD2	TRBJ2-2	-	TRBV7-2	16	TGTGCCAGCAGCCACGGGGGGGGCAATCCAACCGGGGAGCTGTTTTTT	CASSHGGGNPTGELFF
-	TRBJ2-1	-	TRBV5-1	14	TGCGCCAGCAGCTTGAAAGGATGGGTCGATGAGCAGTTCTTC	CASSLKGWVDEQFF
-	TRBJ1-6	-	TRBV28	13	TGTGCCAGCAGACCTGCTAGGAATTCACCCCTCCACTTT	CASRPARNSPLHF
-	TRBJ2-7	-	TRBV6-5	14	TGTGCCAGCAGTCCAGGGGGGGCGGTCCACGAGCAGTACTTC	CASSPGGAVHEQYF
-	TRBJ2-1	-	TRBV27	15	TGTGCCAGCAGACGGACGACCACCTCCTACAATGAGCAGTTCTTC	CASRRTTTSYNEQFF
TRBD2	TRBJ2-7	once	TRBV5-6	17	TGTGCCAGCAGCCTGAAACCTAGCGGACGGCGGTCCTACGAGCAGTACTTC	CASSLKPSGRRSYEQYF
TRBD1	TRBJ2-1	-	TRBV6-5	15	TGTGCCAGCAGCCCGGGACAGGGGGCGTCGAATGAGCAGTTCTTC	CASSPGQGASNEQFF
TRBD2	TRBJ2-7	-	TRBV5-1	14	TGCGCCAGCAGTTCTAGCGGAAAACACTACGAGCAGTACTTC	CASSSSGKHYEQYF
TRBD2	TRBJ2-1	-	TRBV3-1/TRBV3-2	17	TGTGCCAGCGTGGGGACTAGCGGGAGAACTTCCTACAATGAGCAATTCTTC	CASVGTSGRTSYNEQFF